The 18 T cell receptor beta chains below all came from one sample that was sequenced in a study of T cell changes during pregnancy in multiple sclerosis. Using immunoSEQ multiplex PCR, the repertoire was profiled, and TCRdb retains in-frame clones only, with some absent. The profile covers about 48,000 clones, with 92% appearing a single time and 0.7% to 1% taken by the ten largest. Sample: CD4+ T cells from peripheral blood mononuclear cells, taken in the second trimester of pregnancy. The receptors come from a female donor in good health, enrolled as a control in a pregnancy study.

The chain has TRBV5-1 and TRBJ1-1; 10 positions match TRBD1. The CDR3 spans 16 residues. Germline CDR1 is SGHRS and CDR2 is YFSETQ. J gave up 0 bases and V 7 bases, and 9 bases lay outside the gene matches. CDR3 coding DNA: TGCGCCAGCGGAACCGGGACAGGGGATTTGAACACTGAAGCTTTCTTT. Encoded protein: CASGTGTGDLNTEAFF. Based on the CDR3 plus reference TRBV5-1 and TRBJ1-1, the full variable domain is KAGVTQTPRYLIKTRGQQVTLSCSPISGHRSVSWYQQTPGQGLQFLFEYFSETQRNKGNFPGRFSGRQFSNSRSEMNVSTLELGDSALYLCASGTGTGDLNTEAFFGQGTRLTVV.

The rearrangement uses TRBV5-1 and TRBJ2-3; no definite D call. V lost 4 bases and J 0 bases, leaving 12 bases between the germline ends. The CDR3 sequence is 15 residues long. Germline loops: CDR1 SGHRS, CDR2 YFSETQ. The CDR3 DNA reads as TGCGCCAGCAGCCTTTTGGCGGAAAGCACAGATACGCAGTATTTT. Protein product: CASSLLAESTDTQYF.

The chain links TRBV13 to TRBJ2-1, with 7 positions matching TRBD2. CDR3 length equals 14 residues. Germline CDR1 and CDR2: PRHDT and FYEKMQ (reference sequence). Unmatched junction bases numbered 4, after V lost 8 bases and J lost 0 bases. The CDR3 DNA follows: TGTGCCAGCCGGACTAGATTCTCCTACAATGAGCAGTTCTTC. This translates into CASRTRFSYNEQFF.

This sequence joins TRBV6-1 and TRBJ1-2; D call uncertain. This CDR3 is built from 11 residues. The germline V gene has CDR1 MNHNS and CDR2 SASEGT. Trimming removed 6 bases from V and 7 bases from J, with 9 bases in between. This chain's CDR3 is CASRDRSGYTF. CDR3 nucleotide sequence: TGTGCCAGCAGAGATCGGTCTGGCTACACCTTC.

The chain carries TRBV29-1 and TRBJ2-5; weak D call: TRBD1 (5 bases). CDR3 length: 14 amino acids. Looked up from germline, CDR1 is SQVTM and CDR2 is ANQGSEA. Trimming stripped 5 bases from V and 1 base from J, with 14 bases between. The CDR3 nucleotides read TGCAGCGTTTCGAACAGGAGACTCCAAGAGACCCAGTACTTC. This translates into CSVSNRRLQETQYF.

This clone was counted between two and nine times. The V gene is TRBV2, the J gene TRBJ1-6; 9 bases line up with TRBD1. The CDR3 has 16 residues. J lost 9 bases, V lost 7 bases, and 13 bases had no gene match. CDR1 SNHLY and CDR2 FYNNEI come from the germline V gene. The CDR3 sequence is CASTRKQGALISPLHF. The CDR3 nucleotides are TGTGCCAGCACTAGAAAACAGGGGGCGCTTATTTCACCCCTCCACTTT.

This chain joins TRBV7-9 and TRBJ1-2; D not certain. Germline V gives CDR1 SEHNR, CDR2 FQNEAQ (reference sequence). V was cut by 3 bases and J by 8 bases, with 10 bases left in between. The CDR3 sequence is 12 residues long. In nucleotides, the CDR3 is TGTGCCAGCAGCTTCTATACCTTAGGCTACACCTTC. It codes for CASSFYTLGYTF.

This clone was observed a single time. The chain is built from TRBV7-2 and TRBJ2-1; a weak D match, TRBD2 (6 bases). V was cut by 1 base and J by 4 bases, with 14 bases left in between. The CDR3 contains 16 residues. Germline assignment: CDR1 SGHTA and CDR2 FQGNSA. The CDR3 loop reads CASSLGYRRGYNEQFF. The CDR3 nucleotides read TGTGCCAGCAGCTTAGGGTATAGACGGGGGTACAATGAGCAGTTCTTC. The full variable domain, rest sourced from reference TRBV7-2 and TRBJ2-1, is GAGVSQSPSNKVTEKGKDVELRCDPISGHTALYWYRQSLGQGLEFLIYFQGNSAPDKSGLPSDRFSAERTGGSVSTLTIQRTQQEDSAVYLCASSLGYRRGYNEQFFGPGTRLTVL.

The genes are TRBV6-1 and TRBJ2-3; maybe TRBD1 (6 bases). Looked up from germline, CDR1 is MNHNS and CDR2 is SASEGT. The CDR3 spans 14 residues. V shed 4 bases and J shed 1 base, with 9 bases lying between them. The CDR3 nucleotides read TGTGCCAGCAGTGCCCGGACAGGCACAGATACGCAGTATTTT. Translation gives CASSARTGTDTQYF.

V and J are TRBV5-5 and TRBJ2-1; 7 bases line up with TRBD2. Per the germline V gene, CDR1 is SGHKS and CDR2 is YYEKEE (reference sequence). The CDR3 totals 15 residues. V was pared by 1 base and J by 10 bases, with 11 bases of the junction left unmatched. This CDR3 reads CASSLMAGVQGEQFF. CDR3 DNA sequence: TGTGCCAGCAGCTTGATGGCGGGGGTACAAGGGGAGCAGTTCTTC.

V gene TRBV7-3 combines with J gene TRBJ2-3, with a tentative D call TRBD1 (8 bases). Germline values: CDR1 SGHTA, CDR2 FQGTGA. The CDR3 loop spans 13 amino acids. V was clipped by 5 bases and J by 14 bases, with 20 bases between them. CDR3 sequence: CASSTNRGGIGYF. The CDR3 bases are TGTGCCAGCAGCACGAACAGGGGGGGTATCGGGTATTTT. Together with reference TRBV7-3 and TRBJ2-3, the CDR3 gives the full variable domain: GAGVSQTPSNKVTEKGKYVELRCDPISGHTALYWYRQSLGQGPEFLIYFQGTGAADDSGLPNDRFFAVRPEGSVSTLKIQRTERGDSAVYLCASSTNRGGIGYFGPGTRLTVL.

The chain links TRBV6-1 to TRBJ2-7; the match to TRBD1 covers 7 bases. J was trimmed by 2 bases and V by 5 bases; bases with no gene match: 3. This CDR3 has 13 residues. Germline lookup yields CDR1 MNHNS and CDR2 SASEGT. This chain's CDR3 is CASSRQGTYEQYF. The CDR3 DNA is TGTGCCAGCAGTCGACAGGGAACCTACGAGCAGTACTTC.

J is TRBJ2-3 and V is TRBV19, with D possibly being TRBD2 (6 bases). Germline loops: CDR1 LNHDA, CDR2 SQIVND (reference sequence). The CDR3 has 15 amino acids. V lost 3 bases and J 2 bases, leaving 12 bases between the germline ends. This CDR3 is CASSIPRGITDTQYF. The CDR3 DNA is TGTGCCAGTAGTATTCCTCGCGGGATCACAGATACGCAGTATTTT.

V usage is TRBV2 and J usage is TRBJ1-3; no reliable D call. Germline CDR1 reads SNHLY; CDR2 reads FYNNEI. V lost 5 bases to trimming and J lost 7 bases, with 6 bases between them. CDR3 size: 11 residues. As DNA, the CDR3 is TGTGCCAGCAGTCTTACTAACACCATATATTTT. This gives the protein CASSLTNTIYF. The complete variable domain, with remaining parts taken from reference TRBV2 and TRBJ1-3, reads EPEVTQTPSHQVTQMGQEVILRCVPISNHLYFYWYRQILGQKVEFLVSFYNNEISEKSEIFDDQFSVERPDGSNFTLKIRSTKLEDSAMYFCASSLTNTIYFGEGSWLTVV.

Of note for this clone: One end of the junction does not line up with germline, which may come from a read error. This chain joins TRBV13 and TRBJ2-3; TRBD2 agrees at 10 bases. The CDR3 is 11 residues long. Looked up from germline, CDR1 is PRHDT and CDR2 is FYEKMQ (reference sequence). The DNA of the CDR3 is TGTGCCAGCAGAACCAGCGGGAGGGTGAATTTT. It specifies CASRTSGRVNF.

CDR3 protein: CASSSGNSYEQYF. Written as DNA, the CDR3 is TGTGCCAGCAGTTCAGGGAACTCCTACGAGCAGTACTTC. The genes are TRBV27 and TRBJ2-7, with D possibly TRBD1 on 5 matching bases. In germline, CDR1 is MNHEY, CDR2 SMNVEV (reference sequence). The CDR3 sequence is 13 residues long. The V gene lost 4 bases and the J gene lost 0 bases, with 7 bases spanning the gap.

This clone was counted between two and nine times. This sequence joins TRBV6-4 and TRBJ2-1; TRBD1 is a possible D gene (6 bases). V shed 0 bases and J shed 1 base, with 10 bases lying between them. Germline loops: CDR1 MRHNA, CDR2 SNTAGT. The CDR3 runs to 16 residues. CDR3 nucleotides: TGTGCCAGCAGTGACTCCGGCAGGGGTTCCTACAATGAGCAGTTCTTC. This codes for CASSDSGRGSYNEQFF.

This rearrangement joins TRBV14 to TRBJ2-1, with 13 positions matching TRBD2. The CDR3 totals 17 residues. The trim removed 4 bases at V and 9 bases at J, leaving 12 bases unmatched. The germline CDR1 and CDR2 sequences are SGHDN and FVKESK. The CDR3 loop reads CASSRRGLAGKWSEQFF. The CDR3 coding sequence is TGTGCCAGCAGCCGACGGGGACTAGCGGGAAAGTGGTCTGAGCAGTTCTTC.